A single sample gave rise to the 30 T cell receptor beta chains below, sequenced in a study of Graves' ophthalmopathy and Graves' hyperthyroidism. Transcripts of RNA were the source for amplifying TCR beta CDR3 regions. First-round RT-PCR relied on HTBI primers, and a second-round multiplex PCR came next. TCRdb passed the multiplex PCR reads through MiXCR, listing each CDR3 protein once. This table holds more than 550,000 distinct CDR3 sequences, about two fifths found once. The sequenced sample was peripheral blood. The receptors originated from an adult man with Graves' ophthalmopathy.

This clonotype showed up many times. This sequence joins TRBV11-2 and TRBJ2-5; D is undetermined. This CDR3 has 16 amino acids. Per germline, CDR1 SGHAT and CDR2 FQNNGV. Trimming took off 1 base at V and 7 bases at J, with 19 bases between the two ends. The CDR3 coding sequence is TGTGCCAGCAGCTTAGGTGCCGTCACGTCGGATGTGACCCAGTACTTC. Its translation is CASSLGAVTSDVTQYF.

In this sample, this clonotype turned up a few times. The J gene is TRBJ2-7, the V gene TRBV19, with TRBD1 matching over 9 bases. CDR1 LNHDA and CDR2 SQIVND come from the germline V gene (reference sequence). V lost 11 bases and J lost 1; bases outside the gene matches: 21. This CDR3 is 18 amino acids long. The DNA for the CDR3 is TGTGCCTGCCTCGGGAACGGACAGGGGATACCCATGTCCTACGAGCAGTACTTC. Amino acids: CACLGNGQGIPMSYEQYF.

The V call is TRBV15, the J call TRBJ1-2, with TRBD1 identical over 8 bases. The CDR3 covers 15 residues. V trimming: 0 bases; J trimming: 7 bases; junction bases outside the gene matches: 7. The germline gives CDR1 LNHNV, CDR2 YYDKDF (reference sequence). The CDR3 region is CATSRDLTGASGYTF. The CDR3 nucleotides read TGTGCCACCAGCAGAGATCTGACAGGGGCATCTGGCTACACCTTC. The whole variable domain, remainder taken from reference TRBV15 and TRBJ1-2, is DAMVIQNPRYQVTQFGKPVTLSCSQTLNHNVMYWYQQKSSQAPKLLFHYYDKDFNNEADTPDNFQSRRPNTSFCFLDIRSPGLGDTAMYLCATSRDLTGASGYTFGSGTRLTVV.

This clonotype was seen repeatedly, ten times or more. The junction departs from germline at one end; a sequencing error may be responsible. The genes are TRBV7-7 and TRBJ2-2, with 10 bases that match TRBD2. CDR3 length: 15 amino acids. The germline V gene has CDR1 SSHAT and CDR2 FNYEAQ (reference sequence). As DNA, the CDR3 is TGTGCTAGCAGCACAGGACTAGCGGACACCGGGGAGCTGTTTTTT. Its translation is CASSTGLADTGELFF.

This clonotype was recorded at least ten times. The chain is built from TRBV25-1 and TRBJ1-1; TRBD1 agrees at 9 bases. Germline V gene data show CDR1 as MGHDK and CDR2 as SYGVNS. CDR3 size: 13 residues. The junction had 7 bases not matched to a gene; V was cut back by 9 bases and J by 5 bases. CDR3 sequence (DNA): TGTGCCAGTACCAGACAGGGGGATACTGAAGCTTTCTTT. It encodes CASTRQGDTEAFF.

This clonotype was recorded at least ten times. The genes are TRBV2 and TRBJ2-7; 10 bases line up with TRBD1. Germline V CDR1 and CDR2: SNHLY, FYNNEI. The CDR3 spans 13 residues. The ends lost 7 bases at V and 6 bases at J; junction bases unmatched: 6. The CDR3 nucleotides read TGTGCCAGCAAGGGGACAGGGGCGGGCGAGCAGTACTTC. Translating gives CASKGTGAGEQYF.

This clonotype was found many times. The chain joins TRBV9 to TRBJ1-1, with 8 bases lining up with TRBD1. Losses at the gene ends were 2 bases for V and 6 bases for J; bases not matched to a gene: 9. Germline V gives CDR1 SGDLS, CDR2 YYNGEE. The CDR3 has 15 residues. CDR3 residues: CASSVSAGGISEAFF. Here the CDR3 DNA reads TGTGCCAGCAGCGTCTCAGCAGGGGGCATCTCTGAAGCTTTCTTT. Based on the CDR3 plus reference TRBV9 and TRBJ1-1, the full variable domain is DSGVTQTPKHLITATGQRVTLRCSPRSGDLSVYWYQQSLDQGLQFLIQYYNGEERAKGNILERFSAQQFPDLHSELNLSSLELGDSALYFCASSVSAGGISEAFFGQGTRLTVV.

This clonotype was seen at least ten times. The rearrangement uses TRBV29-1 and TRBJ2-7, with D hard to call. The ends were cut back, 5 bases at V and 3 bases at J, with 14 bases in the middle. The CDR3 spans 13 residues. Germline CDR1 is SQVTM and CDR2 is ANQGSEA. CDR3 residues: CSVHPLDGYEQYF. The CDR3 bases are TGCAGCGTTCACCCACTCGACGGCTACGAGCAGTACTTC.

Remarks on this clonotype: No conserved phenylalanine or tryptophan is present at the end of the CDR3, so a read error is the likely explanation. This sequence joins TRBV7-2 and TRBJ2-5, with unresolved D. CDR1 is SGHTA and CDR2 is FQGNSA in the germline V gene. The CDR3 extends over 14 amino acids. The V end was cut by 9 bases, the J end by 5 bases, with 19 bases between. The CDR3 DNA follows: TGTGCCAGTAGCCCTCCTGGGGTGGGCGAGACCCAGTACCTC. Residues: CASSPPGVGETQYL.

This clonotype has at least ten counts. The J gene is TRBJ1-5, the V gene TRBV5-8; weak D call: TRBD1 (5 bases). The CDR3 has 13 amino acids. V lost 4 bases, J lost 9 bases, and 14 bases lay in between. The germline V gene has CDR1 SGHTS and CDR2 YDEGEE. CDR3 amino acids: CASSTGTGRPQHF. CDR3 DNA: TGTGCCAGCAGCACCGGGACCGGGCGGCCCCAGCATTTT.

In the case of this clonotype: At one end, the junction sequence differs from germline, possibly due to a read error. The chain carries TRBV10-3 and TRBJ2-2; 8 bases align to TRBD2. The CDR3 totals 14 residues. Germline-derived CDR1 and CDR2 are ENHRY and SYGVKD. CDR3 in amino acids: CASSELADTGELFF. The CDR3 DNA follows: TGTGCCAGCAGTGAACTAGCGGACACCGGGGAGCTGTTTTTT.

This clonotype was observed at least ten times. The chain combines TRBV12-3 or TRBV12-4 with TRBJ1-2, with D perhaps TRBD1 (6 bases). The V and J ends lost 6 bases and 9 bases respectively, with 17 bases between them. This CDR3 comprises 13 residues. The CDR3 DNA is TGTGCCAGCAGCGGACAGCTATTTTACAGCTACACCTTC. Translated: CASSGQLFYSYTF.

The chain links TRBV29-1 to TRBJ2-7; D could derive from TRBD1 or TRBD2 (5 bases each). Trimming stripped 7 bases from V and 7 bases from J, with 20 bases between. CDR3 length: 13 amino acids. Looked up from germline, CDR1 is SQVTM and CDR2 is ANQGSEA. The CDR3 nucleotides are TGCAGCGCCGAGGGGACGAACGGACATGAGCAGTACTTC. As protein: CSAEGTNGHEQYF.

V gene TRBV9 combines with J gene TRBJ1-2, with D perhaps matching TRBD1 (6 bases). The V gene's germline CDR1 is SGDLS and CDR2 YYNGEE. This CDR3 is 19 amino acids long. V was cut by 4 bases and J by 3 bases, with 28 bases left in between. CDR3 protein: CASSPRGTRWGVWDYGYTF. In DNA form, the CDR3 reads TGTGCCAGCAGCCCCCGCGGGACAAGATGGGGGGTTTGGGACTATGGCTACACCTTC.

Concerning this clonotype: A read error may be the cause here, since a much bigger clone is one base away. The CDR3 sequence is CASSRAGHGSYEQYF. The CDR3 DNA follows: TGTGCCAGTAGTCGGGCGGGGCACGGATCCTACGAGCAGTACTTC. The chain employs TRBV19 and TRBJ2-7; TRBD2 might be the D (6 bases). Trimming removed 5 bases from V and 1 base from J, with 15 bases in between. Germline V gene data show CDR1 as LNHDA and CDR2 as SQIVND (reference sequence). The CDR3 runs 15 residues.

The chain employs TRBV24-1 and TRBJ1-2; tentative D call: TRBD1 (6 bases). This CDR3 comprises 12 residues. The V gene lost 9 bases and the J gene lost 5 bases, with 12 bases spanning the gap. Per germline, CDR1 KGHDR and CDR2 SFDVKD. CDR3 sequence reads: CATGSTGYGYTF. CDR3 DNA: TGTGCCACCGGCTCAACAGGGTATGGCTACACCTTC.

This clonotype has a single count. The genes are TRBV11-1 and TRBJ1-1; a weak D match, TRBD1 (5 bases). The CDR3 sequence is 15 residues long. Trimming took 2 bases from V and 6 from J, leaving 16 bases between them. The germline gives CDR1 SGHAT, CDR2 FQDESV (reference sequence). The CDR3 region is CASSLTGGSEPEAFF. The CDR3 DNA reads TGTGCCAGCAGCTTAACCGGGGGGAGCGAGCCTGAAGCTTTCTTT.

V is TRBV29-1 and J is TRBJ2-6; 10 positions match TRBD1. Germline CDR1 is SQVTM and CDR2 is ANQGSEA. The CDR3 loop spans 16 amino acids. The ends lost 6 bases at V and 3 bases at J; junction bases unmatched: 8. This CDR3 reads CSVQTGGAFGANVLTF. The CDR3 DNA is TGCAGCGTACAGACAGGGGGCGCTTTTGGGGCCAACGTCCTGACTTTC.

The CDR3 region is CASSYLGQGDQPQHF. Here the CDR3 DNA reads TGTGCCAGCAGTTACCTGGGACAGGGAGATCAGCCCCAGCATTTT. This chain uses TRBV6-6 with TRBJ1-5; TRBD1 agrees at 9 bases. The CDR3 has 15 residues. V was clipped by 2 bases and J by 5 bases; unmatched bases: 4. Germline loops: CDR1 MNHNY, CDR2 SVGAGI (reference sequence).

The chain is built from TRBV9 and TRBJ2-2; weak D call: TRBD2 (6 bases). From germline, CDR1 is SGDLS and CDR2 YYNGEE. The CDR3 is 20 amino acids. Between the trimmed V and J ends, which lost 0 bases and 8 bases, there was a span of 29 bases. CDR3 amino acids: CASSVAPRGTGDIYVGELFF. The DNA for the CDR3 is TGTGCCAGCAGCGTAGCCCCCAGAGGAACGGGAGATATATACGTTGGGGAGCTGTTTTTT.

This chain uses TRBV5-8 with TRBJ1-1, with TRBD1 as a possible D gene (5 bases). This CDR3 comprises 11 residues. Trimming left V 4 bases short and J 8 bases short, with 9 bases between. Germline CDR1 SGHTS, CDR2 YDEGEE. The CDR3, as DNA: TGTGCCAGCAGCCAGGGTCGAGAAGCTTTCTTT. Translating it yields CASSQGREAFF.

This sequence joins TRBV10-3 and TRBJ2-2, with D perhaps matching TRBD1 (5 bases). Germline-derived CDR1 and CDR2 are ENHRY and SYGVKD. The CDR3 is 15 residues long. The chain's CDR3 is CVSSYSTVNTGELFF. In DNA, the CDR3 is TGTGTCAGCAGTTACTCGACAGTGAACACCGGGGAGCTGTTTTTT.

This chain links TRBV7-2 with TRBJ1-2, with D tentatively TRBD1 (5 bases). From germline, CDR1 is SGHTA and CDR2 FQGNSA. This CDR3 is 13 amino acids long. Between the trimmed V and J ends, which lost 5 bases and 8 bases, there was a span of 15 bases. This CDR3 reads CASSRSRESGYTF. CDR3 coding DNA: TGTGCCAGCAGCCGATCCAGGGAATCCGGCTACACCTTC.

The genes are TRBV10-3 and TRBJ2-7, with no clear D. This CDR3 has 14 amino acids. CDR1 is ENHRY, CDR2 SYGVKD, per germline. Between the trimmed V and J ends, which lost 10 bases and 1 base, there was a span of 17 bases. CDR3: CASSQLPDSYEQYF. The CDR3 bases are TGTGCCAGCAGCCAACTACCCGATTCCTACGAGCAGTACTTC.

The chain couples TRBV5-6 to TRBJ1-5, with 11 bases fitting TRBD1. The CDR3 sequence is 18 residues long. Germline V gene data show CDR1 as SGHDT and CDR2 as YYEEEE. The ends lost 0 bases at V and 4 bases at J; junction bases unmatched: 9. The CDR3 DNA follows: TGTGCCAGCAGCTTGGAAGGACAGGGGGCGCGAGGGAATCAGCCCCAGCATTTT. Protein: CASSLEGQGARGNQPQHF.

This clonotype was recorded at least ten times. V gene TRBV2 combines with J gene TRBJ2-7; D may match TRBD1 or TRBD2 (6 bases each). CDR1 SNHLY and CDR2 FYNNEI come from the germline V gene. The CDR3 totals 13 residues. V lost 6 bases and J 2 bases, leaving 11 bases between the germline ends. The DNA for the CDR3 is TGTGCCAGCAGGCCGGGGGCCGCCTACGAGCAGTACTTC. It is translated as CASRPGAAYEQYF.

This clonotype was found many times. V gene TRBV7-2 combines with J gene TRBJ2-2; 7 bases are a match to TRBD1. Germline loops: CDR1 SGHTA, CDR2 FQGNSA. After removal of 5 bases from V and 5 bases from J, the junction contained 8 bases not matched to a gene. The CDR3 loop spans 15 amino acids. As DNA, the CDR3 is TGTGCCAGCAGCGGCAGACAGGGACGGACCGGGGAGCTGTTTTTT. It specifies CASSGRQGRTGELFF. Combining the CDR3 with reference TRBV7-2 and TRBJ2-2 gives the whole variable domain GAGVSQSPSNKVTEKGKDVELRCDPISGHTALYWYRQSLGQGLEFLIYFQGNSAPDKSGLPSDRFSAERTGGSVSTLTIQRTQQEDSAVYLCASSGRQGRTGELFFGEGSRLTVL.

The V gene is TRBV12-3 or TRBV12-4, the J gene TRBJ2-5; TRBD2 matches at 12 bases. The CDR3 loop spans 16 amino acids. J was trimmed by 4 bases and V by 2 bases; bases with no gene match: 5. The CDR3 DNA follows: TGTGCCAGCAGTTTATCTAGCGGGGGGGCCGGAGAGACCCAGTACTTC. It encodes CASSLSSGGAGETQYF.

The chain joins TRBV5-5 to TRBJ1-4; TRBD1 matches 9 bases. The CDR3 runs 14 residues. The germline gives CDR1 SGHKS, CDR2 YYEKEE (reference sequence). V dropped 7 bases and J dropped 3; count of bases not matched to a gene: 4. In DNA form, the CDR3 reads TGTGCCAGCGGGGGACAGGGTTCTAATGAAAAACTGTTTTTT. Amino acids: CASGGQGSNEKLFF.

This clonotype was recorded many times. The chain has TRBV15 and TRBJ2-7; the match to TRBD2 covers 9 bases. The CDR3 is made up of 15 amino acids. The germline gives CDR1 LNHNV, CDR2 YYDKDF (reference sequence). J was trimmed by 3 bases and V by 3 bases; bases with no gene match: 6. The CDR3 spells CATSRLAGPIYEQYF. The CDR3 DNA follows: TGTGCCACCAGCAGGCTAGCGGGGCCCATCTACGAGCAGTACTTC.